The rows below give T cell receptor beta chains drawn from one sample of a study of blood T cell repertoires in COVID-19. Generated by immunoSEQ multiplex PCR, the TCRdb table keeps only in-frame clones and is missing some. The table has 93,000 or so clones, around 84% seen once. Sequences were obtained from peripheral blood. Receptors originate from a human donor in a cohort sampled during active COVID-19. CDR3s include the opening cysteine and the closing phenylalanine or tryptophan. The D gene is left open where the match is weak. Clone sizes are given selectively: once, few, many, or a class where the clone is expanded.

d_gene: TRBD1
j_gene: TRBJ1-5
abundance: NA
v_gene: TRBV19
CDR3nt: TGTGCCAGTAGTATAGTGACAGGGGGTCAGCCCCAGCATTTT
CDR3aa: CASSIVTGGQPQHF

d_gene: TRBD1
j_gene: TRBJ1-5
abundance: NA
v_gene: TRBV7-8
CDR3nt: TGTGCCAGCAGCCCCCGAACGGGACAGTCCAATCAGCCCCAGCATTTT
CDR3aa: CASSPRTGQSNQPQHF

d_gene: NA
j_gene: TRBJ2-2
abundance: NA
v_gene: TRBV2
CDR3nt: TGTGCCAGCACCACCATCAAAGGGGCGGTCGGGGAGCTGTTTTTT
CDR3aa: CASTTIKGAVGELFF

d_gene: NA
j_gene: TRBJ1-1
abundance: NA
v_gene: TRBV3-1/TRBV3-2
CDR3nt: TGTGCCAGCGGGTTCGAGGGCACTGAAGCTTTCTTT
CDR3aa: CASGFEGTEAFF

d_gene: NA
j_gene: TRBJ1-5
abundance: NA
v_gene: TRBV7-9
CDR3nt: TGTGCCAGCAGCCCCTCAGGGGCCAATCAGCCCCAGCATTTT
CDR3aa: CASSPSGANQPQHF

d_gene: TRBD1
j_gene: TRBJ1-4
abundance: NA
v_gene: TRBV6-5
CDR3nt: TGTGCCAGCAGTTCGGACAGGGACAATGAAAAACTGTTTTTT
CDR3aa: CASSSDRDNEKLFF

d_gene: TRBD1
j_gene: TRBJ1-2
abundance: NA
v_gene: TRBV5-1
CDR3nt: TGCGCCAGCAGCTCACAGGGGTATGGCTACACCTTC
CDR3aa: CASSSQGYGYTF

d_gene: TRBD1
j_gene: TRBJ1-1
abundance: NA
v_gene: TRBV29-1
CDR3nt: TGCAGCGTTGCCGACAGGGGAGAAGCTTTCTTT
CDR3aa: CSVADRGEAFF

d_gene: NA
j_gene: TRBJ2-5
abundance: NA
v_gene: TRBV4-2
CDR3nt: TGTGCCAGCAGCCAAGAGCCAGGGGTTGAGACCCAGTACTTC
CDR3aa: CASSQEPGVETQYF

d_gene: NA
j_gene: TRBJ1-4
abundance: NA
v_gene: TRBV6-2/TRBV6-3
CDR3nt: TGTGCCAGCAGCGACGACGGGCGCGGGGAAAAACTGTTTTTT
CDR3aa: CASSDDGRGEKLFF

d_gene: NA
j_gene: TRBJ1-6
abundance: NA
v_gene: TRBV7-9
CDR3nt: TGTGCCAGCAGCTCCCCTTGGGGGGTGTCCCCCTATAATTCACCCCTCCACTTT
CDR3aa: CASSSPWGVSPYNSPLHF

d_gene: NA
j_gene: TRBJ1-1
abundance: few
v_gene: TRBV2
CDR3nt: TGTGCCAGCAGTGGAATGACAGGAAGATGGGAGAACACTGAAGCTTTCTTT
CDR3aa: CASSGMTGRWENTEAFF

d_gene: NA
j_gene: TRBJ1-3
abundance: NA
v_gene: TRBV6-1
CDR3nt: TGTGCCAGCAGTGAATCCGGGGACACCATATATTTT
CDR3aa: CASSESGDTIYF

d_gene: TRBD2
j_gene: TRBJ2-5
abundance: NA
v_gene: TRBV5-5
CDR3nt: TGTGCCAGCAGCCTCTCCCCCGGGACTAGCGGACAAGAGACCCAGTACTTC
CDR3aa: CASSLSPGTSGQETQYF

d_gene: NA
j_gene: TRBJ1-1
abundance: NA
v_gene: TRBV6-2/TRBV6-3
CDR3nt: TGTGCCAGCAGTTACCCCGGGGAAGGCATGAACACTGAAGCTTTCTTT
CDR3aa: CASSYPGEGMNTEAFF

d_gene: NA
j_gene: TRBJ1-2
abundance: NA
v_gene: TRBV12-3/TRBV12-4
CDR3nt: TGTGCCAGCAGCCGTAACAGGGTAGAGGGCTACACCTTC
CDR3aa: CASSRNRVEGYTF

d_gene: TRBD1
j_gene: TRBJ1-1
abundance: NA
v_gene: TRBV19
CDR3nt: TGTGCCAGTATTGGGACAGGACGGAACACTGAAGCTTTCTTT
CDR3aa: CASIGTGRNTEAFF

d_gene: NA
j_gene: TRBJ1-1
abundance: NA
v_gene: TRBV30
CDR3nt: TGTGCCTGGAGGGCTGATGGGAACACTGAAGCTTTCTTT
CDR3aa: CAWRADGNTEAFF

d_gene: NA
j_gene: TRBJ1-2
abundance: NA
v_gene: TRBV10-1
CDR3nt: TGCGCCAGCAGTGGTGGTTTCGGTGGCTACACCTTC
CDR3aa: CASSGGFGGYTF

d_gene: NA
j_gene: TRBJ1-1
abundance: NA
v_gene: TRBV5-6
CDR3nt: TGTGCCAGCAGCTTGACTGTCAGGGTTGGTAACACTGAAGCTTTCTTT
CDR3aa: CASSLTVRVGNTEAFF

d_gene: NA
j_gene: TRBJ2-3
abundance: NA
v_gene: TRBV7-3
CDR3nt: TGTGCCAGCAGCTTAATCGCGAGGACTAGCACAGATACGCAGTATTTT
CDR3aa: CASSLIARTSTDTQYF

d_gene: NA
j_gene: TRBJ2-7
abundance: once
v_gene: TRBV20-1
CDR3nt: TGCAGTGCTCGGAGCAGTTACGAGCAGTACTTC
CDR3aa: CSARSSYEQYF

d_gene: NA
j_gene: TRBJ2-7
abundance: NA
v_gene: TRBV3-1/TRBV3-2
CDR3nt: TGTGCCAGCAGCCAAGGGGCAGGCGAACCCTACGAGCAGTACTTC
CDR3aa: CASSQGAGEPYEQYF

d_gene: TRBD1
j_gene: TRBJ2-6
abundance: NA
v_gene: TRBV18
CDR3nt: TGTGCCAGCTCACCCATACAAAACAGGGGGTTTGGGGCCAACGTCCTGACTTTC
CDR3aa: CASSPIQNRGFGANVLTF

d_gene: TRBD2
j_gene: TRBJ2-5
abundance: NA
v_gene: TRBV5-1
CDR3nt: TGCGCCAGCAGCTTGGTGGGGGGGAACCAAGAGACCCAGTACTTC
CDR3aa: CASSLVGGNQETQYF

d_gene: NA
j_gene: TRBJ1-1
abundance: NA
v_gene: TRBV9
CDR3nt: TGTGCCAGCAGCGTAGGAGGGGGGGCTGAAGCTTTCTTT
CDR3aa: CASSVGGGAEAFF

d_gene: NA
j_gene: TRBJ1-6
abundance: NA
v_gene: TRBV20-1
CDR3nt: TGCAGTGCTAGTACGGGAGGGGGCTATAATTCACCCCTCCACTTT
CDR3aa: CSASTGGGYNSPLHF

d_gene: NA
j_gene: TRBJ2-1
abundance: once
v_gene: TRBV2
CDR3nt: TGTGCCAGCAGGCCAGCGGGCAATGAGCAGTTCTTC
CDR3aa: CASRPAGNEQFF

d_gene: NA
j_gene: TRBJ2-2
abundance: NA
v_gene: TRBV3-1/TRBV3-2
CDR3nt: TGTGCCAGCAGCCATTACAAGACCGGGGAGCTGTTTTTT
CDR3aa: CASSHYKTGELFF

d_gene: TRBD1
j_gene: TRBJ2-1
abundance: NA
v_gene: TRBV18
CDR3nt: TGTGCCAGCTCGCGGCAGACAGGGGGCATTTACAATGAGCAGTTCTTC
CDR3aa: CASSRQTGGIYNEQFF

d_gene: TRBD1
j_gene: TRBJ1-5
abundance: NA
v_gene: TRBV7-8
CDR3nt: TGTGCCAGCAGCCCAGGACAGGGGAATAGCAATCAGCCCCAGCATTTT
CDR3aa: CASSPGQGNSNQPQHF

d_gene: NA
j_gene: TRBJ2-7
abundance: NA
v_gene: TRBV19
CDR3nt: TGTGCCAGTAGTCCCGGACAGAAGGCCTACGAGCAGTACTTC
CDR3aa: CASSPGQKAYEQYF

d_gene: NA
j_gene: TRBJ1-2
abundance: NA
v_gene: TRBV27
CDR3nt: TGTGCCAGCAGTTTACTTGGGGACACCAAAGAAAACTATGGCTACACCTTC
CDR3aa: CASSLLGDTKENYGYTF

d_gene: NA
j_gene: TRBJ2-7
abundance: few
v_gene: TRBV10-2
CDR3nt: TGCGCCAGCAGCCTCCTGGGGTGGAGGTCCTACGAGCAGTACTTC
CDR3aa: CASSLLGWRSYEQYF

d_gene: TRBD1
j_gene: TRBJ2-7
abundance: NA
v_gene: TRBV19
CDR3nt: TGTGCCAGTAGTACCCGAAGGACAGGGAGCTTGGAGCAGTACTTC
CDR3aa: CASSTRRTGSLEQYF

d_gene: NA
j_gene: TRBJ1-3
abundance: NA
v_gene: TRBV11-3
CDR3nt: TGTGCCAGCAGCTTAAGGTCGGGAGGAAACACCATATATTTT
CDR3aa: CASSLRSGGNTIYF

d_gene: NA
j_gene: TRBJ1-5
abundance: NA
v_gene: TRBV18
CDR3nt: TGTGCCAGCTCACCCCTTGGCAGAAGCAATCAGCCCCAGCATTTT
CDR3aa: CASSPLGRSNQPQHF

d_gene: NA
j_gene: TRBJ2-7
abundance: NA
v_gene: TRBV7-8
CDR3nt: TGTGCCAGCAGCTTGGCCGAGGACAGCTCCTACGAGCAGTACTTC
CDR3aa: CASSLAEDSSYEQYF

d_gene: NA
j_gene: TRBJ1-5
abundance: NA
v_gene: TRBV7-9
CDR3nt: TGTGCCAGCAGCTTAGCTGGGGGCAGTCAGCCCCAGCATTTT
CDR3aa: CASSLAGGSQPQHF

d_gene: TRBD1
j_gene: TRBJ2-5
abundance: NA
v_gene: TRBV11-2
CDR3nt: TGTGCCAGCAGCCACCAAGCCGGGACAGAAGAGACCCAGTACTTC
CDR3aa: CASSHQAGTEETQYF